One sample yielded the 17 T cell receptor beta chains listed below, sequenced in a study of T-cell memory formation after mild COVID-19. TCRdb itself ran the 5' RACE reads through MiXCR, one entry per CDR3 protein. Of around 110,000 distinct CDR3 sequences in the sample, about a sixth were seen once. Sequencing was performed on PBMCs or a T cell subset sorted from them (not recorded which). These receptors were taken from an adult woman who had mild COVID-19 (a few samples of this study predate the infection). Cell type and time point are not known.

This chain joins TRBV5-1 and TRBJ2-2, with 7 bases fitting TRBD2. CDR3 length equals 14 residues. The J segment lost 5 bases and the V segment lost 2 bases, leaving 3 bases of the junction unmatched. Germline values: CDR1 SGHRS, CDR2 YFSETQ. CDR3 bases: TGCGCCAGCAGCTTCTATAGCGGGACCGGGGAGCTGTTTTTT. This encodes CASSFYSGTGELFF.

The J gene is TRBJ2-3, the V gene TRBV5-1, with D possibly TRBD1 on 6 matching bases. V lost 3 bases to trimming and J lost 0 bases, with 8 bases between them. From germline, CDR1 is SGHRS and CDR2 YFSETQ. The CDR3 is made up of 14 amino acids. DNA for the CDR3: TGCGCCAGCAGCTATGGACAGAGCACAGATACGCAGTATTTT. The encoded protein is CASSYGQSTDTQYF.

This chain links TRBV5-1 with TRBJ2-1; 13 bases line up with TRBD2. The trim removed 7 bases at V and 0 bases at J, leaving 1 base unmatched. CDR3 size: 15 residues. Germline-derived CDR1 and CDR2 are SGHRS and YFSETQ. The DNA of the CDR3 is TGCGCCAGCGGACTAGCGGGAGCCTCCTACAATGAGCAGTTCTTC. Encoded protein: CASGLAGASYNEQFF.

This clonotype has more than one count but fewer than ten. The CDR3 bases are TGTGCCAGCAGTTACGCGCGGGGGGTAGAGTTCTTC. Its protein is CASSYARGVEFF. V and J are TRBV6-5 and TRBJ2-1; TRBD2 matches 8 bases. Germline CDR1 is MNHEY and CDR2 is SVGAGI. V shed 2 bases, J shed 14 bases, and the junction held 5 bases outside the gene matches. The CDR3 has 12 amino acids.

This chain links TRBV7-8 with TRBJ2-3, with 9 bases lining up with TRBD2. The CDR3 has 18 residues. With 1 base clipped from V and 4 bases from J, the junction kept 12 bases outside the gene matches. Germline V gene sequence: CDR1 SGHVS, CDR2 FQNEAQ. The CDR3 region is CASSLERLEREDADTQYF. The CDR3, as DNA: TGTGCCAGCAGCTTAGAAAGACTGGAGCGGGAGGATGCAGATACGCAGTATTTT.

A few counts support this clonotype. The V gene is TRBV29-1, the J gene TRBJ2-7, with TRBD2 matching 11 bases. Germline CDR1 SQVTM, CDR2 ANQGSEA. This CDR3 comprises 15 residues. V was pared by 2 bases and J by 6 bases, with 9 bases of the junction left unmatched. The chain's CDR3 is CSVELAGGLVGEQYF. The CDR3 DNA is TGCAGCGTTGAATTAGCGGGAGGGCTTGTCGGCGAGCAGTACTTC.

This clonotype was recorded a few times. The chain has TRBV12-3 or TRBV12-4 and TRBJ1-1; tentative D call: TRBD1 (5 bases). Trimming took off 2 bases at V and 1 base at J, with 17 bases between the two ends. This CDR3 region has 17 residues. The CDR3 bases are TGTGCCAGCAGTTTATCGATTGTTGGGGGTTCGAACACTGAAGCTTTCTTT. Residues: CASSLSIVGGSNTEAFF.

The V gene is TRBV6-6, the J gene TRBJ2-1; 7 bases match TRBD1. With 8 bases clipped from V and 6 bases from J, the junction kept 4 bases outside the gene matches. The CDR3 sequence is 12 residues long. Germline CDR1 MNHNY, CDR2 SVGAGI (reference sequence). The CDR3 nucleotides are TGTGCCAGCGAGACAGGGACCAATGAGCAGTTCTTC. Translating it yields CASETGTNEQFF.

This clonotype was detected a few times. V gene TRBV7-6 combines with J gene TRBJ2-3, with 9 bases lining up with TRBD2. In germline, CDR1 is SGHVS, CDR2 FNYEAQ. After removal of 4 bases from V and 5 bases from J, the junction contained 13 bases not matched to a gene. The CDR3 consists of 17 residues. Written as DNA, the CDR3 is TGTGCCAGCAGCTCGCGACTTGGGCGGGAGGGTGAAGATACGCAGTATTTT. The encoded protein is CASSSRLGREGEDTQYF.

The chain has TRBV11-2 and TRBJ2-1; a weak D match, TRBD2 (6 bases). Looked up from germline, CDR1 is SGHAT and CDR2 is FQNNGV. V lost 1 base, J lost 6 bases, and 16 bases lay in between. The CDR3 is 16 residues long. The CDR3 nucleotides are TGTGCCAGCAGCTTAGGAGCGGGTTGGATCCCCAATGAGCAGTTCTTC. Translation gives CASSLGAGWIPNEQFF. The full variable domain, its missing parts supplied by reference TRBV11-2 and TRBJ2-1, is EAGVAQSPRYKIIEKRQSVAFWCNPISGHATLYWYQQILGQGPKLLIQFQNNGVVDDSQLPKDRFSAERLKGVDSTLKIQPAKLEDSAVYLCASSLGAGWIPNEQFFGPGTRLTVL.

The chain joins TRBV30 to TRBJ2-7; unclear D gene. The CDR3 covers 13 residues. Trimming took 0 bases from V and 3 from J, leaving 9 bases between them. Germline CDR1 is GTSNPN and CDR2 is SVGIG (reference sequence). The CDR3 here is CAWSVRRDYEQYF. DNA of the CDR3: TGTGCCTGGAGTGTACGAAGGGACTACGAGCAGTACTTC.

This chain uses TRBV6-5 with TRBJ2-7; D remains unclear. V was cut by 2 bases and J by 2 bases, with 10 bases left in between. Per germline, CDR1 MNHEY and CDR2 SVGAGI. The length of the CDR3 is 14 residues. The CDR3 bases are TGTGCCAGCAGTTACGACGGCCTCACCTACGAGCAGTACTTC. Residues: CASSYDGLTYEQYF.

This clonotype was seen a few times. The rearrangement joins TRBV3-1 to TRBJ2-2; D is uncertain. Germline CDR1 reads LGHDT; CDR2 reads YNNKEL (reference sequence). The CDR3 totals 17 residues. The ends were cut back, 0 bases at V and 7 bases at J, with 18 bases in the middle. CDR3 residues: CASSQDDLGPRDGELFF. CDR3 nucleotides: TGTGCCAGCAGCCAAGATGACCTAGGGCCCCGCGACGGGGAGCTGTTTTTT.

The CDR3 region has the DNA TGTGCCACCAGCGCTTGGGACGGGCAGCCCCAGCATTTT. Translated: CATSAWDGQPQHF. This sequence joins TRBV15 and TRBJ1-5; D perhaps matches TRBD1 (5 bases). The germline V gene has CDR1 LNHNV and CDR2 YYDKDF (reference sequence). V was shortened by 5 bases and J by 7 bases, with 12 bases between the two germline ends. The CDR3 extends over 13 amino acids. Full variable domain (remainder filled in from reference TRBV15 and TRBJ1-5): DAMVIQNPRYQVTQFGKPVTLSCSQTLNHNVMYWYQQKSSQAPKLLFHYYDKDFNNEADTPDNFQSRRPNTSFCFLDIRSPGLGDTAMYLCATSAWDGQPQHFGDGTRLSIL.

This clonotype occurred a few times. This chain links TRBV19 with TRBJ2-7; 8 bases fit TRBD2. The CDR3 is made up of 14 amino acids. Germline V gene data show CDR1 as LNHDA and CDR2 as SQIVND (reference sequence). V lost 3 bases and J lost 1; bases outside the gene matches: 2. The CDR3 protein is CASSMGLVSYEQYF. CDR3 nucleotides: TGTGCCAGTAGTATGGGACTAGTTTCCTACGAGCAGTACTTC.

This clonotype was picked up a small number of times. The rearrangement joins TRBV11-2 to TRBJ2-1; TRBD1 matches 10 bases. J gave up 7 bases and V 4 bases, and 7 bases lay outside the gene matches. The CDR3 is 15 amino acids. CDR1 SGHAT and CDR2 FQNNGV come from the germline V gene. CDR3 region: CASSSDRGRGNEQFF. The CDR3 DNA reads as TGTGCCAGCAGCTCCGACAGGGGGCGGGGGAATGAGCAGTTCTTC.

This chain connects TRBV5-1 to TRBJ2-7; 11 bases are shared with TRBD1. CDR1 and CDR2 (germline): SGHRS, YFSETQ. V dropped 6 bases and J dropped 6; count of bases not matched to a gene: 11. The CDR3 consists of 15 residues. The CDR3 is CASTSGQGAFFEQYF. The CDR3 DNA follows: TGCGCCAGCACCTCAGGACAGGGGGCTTTCTTCGAGCAGTACTTC.